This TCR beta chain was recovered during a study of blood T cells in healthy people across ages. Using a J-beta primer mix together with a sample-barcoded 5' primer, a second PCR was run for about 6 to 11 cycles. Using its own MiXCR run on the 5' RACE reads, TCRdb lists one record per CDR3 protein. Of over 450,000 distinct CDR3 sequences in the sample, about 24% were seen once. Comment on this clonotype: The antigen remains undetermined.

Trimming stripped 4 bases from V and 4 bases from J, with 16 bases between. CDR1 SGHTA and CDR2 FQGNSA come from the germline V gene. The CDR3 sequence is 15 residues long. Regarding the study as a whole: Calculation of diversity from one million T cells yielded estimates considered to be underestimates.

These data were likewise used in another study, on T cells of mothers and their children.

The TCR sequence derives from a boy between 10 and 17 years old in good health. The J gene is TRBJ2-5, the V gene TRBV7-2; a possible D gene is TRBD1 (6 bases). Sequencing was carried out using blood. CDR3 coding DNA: TGTGCCAGCAGCTCATATTCAGGGGTTCTAGAGACCCAGTACTTC. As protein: CASSSYSGVLETQYF.